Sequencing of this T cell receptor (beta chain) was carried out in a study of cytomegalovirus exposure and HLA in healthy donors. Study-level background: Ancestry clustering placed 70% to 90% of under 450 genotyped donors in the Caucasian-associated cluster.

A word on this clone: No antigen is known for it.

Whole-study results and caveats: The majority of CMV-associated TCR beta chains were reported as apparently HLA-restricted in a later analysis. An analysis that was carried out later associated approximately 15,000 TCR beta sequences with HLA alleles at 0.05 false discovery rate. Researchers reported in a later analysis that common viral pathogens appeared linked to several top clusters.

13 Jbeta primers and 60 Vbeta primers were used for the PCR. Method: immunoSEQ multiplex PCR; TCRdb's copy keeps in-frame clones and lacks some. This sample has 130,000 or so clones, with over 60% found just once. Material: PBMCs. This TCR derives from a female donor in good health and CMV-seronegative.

The CDR3 sequence: CASRLGDYTKETQYF. DNA for the CDR3: TGTGCCAGTCGCCTCGGGGACTACACCAAAGAGACCCAGTACTTC. The chain is built from TRBV19 and TRBJ2-5; TRBD2 aligns across 7 bases. The trim removed 8 bases at V and 3 bases at J, leaving 12 bases unmatched. Per the germline V gene, CDR1 is LNHDA and CDR2 is SQIVND (reference sequence). This CDR3 contains 15 residues.